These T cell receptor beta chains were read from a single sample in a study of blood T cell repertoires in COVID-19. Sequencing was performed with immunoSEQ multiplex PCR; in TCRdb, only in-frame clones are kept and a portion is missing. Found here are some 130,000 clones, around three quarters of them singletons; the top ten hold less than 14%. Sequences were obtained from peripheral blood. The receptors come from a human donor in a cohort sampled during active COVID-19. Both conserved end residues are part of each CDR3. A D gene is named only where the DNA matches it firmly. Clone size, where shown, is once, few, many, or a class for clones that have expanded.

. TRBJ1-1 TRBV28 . CASRTNGLAFF TGTGCCAGCAGGACTAACGGTTTAGCTTTCTTT
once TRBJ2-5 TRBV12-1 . CASSLDDREETQYF TGTGCCAGCAGCCTTGATGACAGGGAAGAGACCCAGTACTTC
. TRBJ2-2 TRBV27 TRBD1 CASSPTRGQNTGELFF TGTGCCAGCAGTCCTACCAGGGGGCAGAACACCGGGGAGCTGTTTTTT
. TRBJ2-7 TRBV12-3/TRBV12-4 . CASSRQAYEQYF TGTGCCAGCAGCCGACAGGCCTACGAGCAGTACTTC
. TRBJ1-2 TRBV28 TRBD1 CASSSGQPYGYTF TGTGCCAGCAGTTCGGGACAGCCCTATGGCTACACCTTC
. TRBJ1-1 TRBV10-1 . CASTKERNTEAFF TGCGCCAGTACTAAGGAGAGGAACACTGAAGCTTTCTTT
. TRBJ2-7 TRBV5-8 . CASSLGDSSYEQYF TGTGCCAGCAGCTTAGGAGACAGTTCCTACGAGCAGTACTTC
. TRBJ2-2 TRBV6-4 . CASSLQGWTGELFF TGTGCCAGCAGCCTTCAGGGGTGGACCGGGGAGCTGTTTTTT
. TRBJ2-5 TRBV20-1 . CSASNTGFQETQYF TGCAGTGCTAGTAACACAGGGTTCCAAGAGACCCAGTACTTC
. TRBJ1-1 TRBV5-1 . CASSVGVDAEAFF TGCGCCAGCAGCGTAGGGGTTGACGCTGAAGCTTTCTTT
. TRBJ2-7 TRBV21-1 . CARRWDRVSSRTYEQYF TGTGCCAGAAGATGGGACAGGGTCTCCTCCAGAACCTACGAGCAGTACTTC
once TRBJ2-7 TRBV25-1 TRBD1 CASSGAGQGTYEQYF TGTGCCAGCAGTGGCGCGGGACAGGGGACCTACGAGCAGTACTTC
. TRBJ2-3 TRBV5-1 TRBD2 CASSLISGGTDTQYF TGCGCCAGCAGCTTGATATCGGGGGGTACAGATACGCAGTATTTT
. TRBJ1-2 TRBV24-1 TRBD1 CATSDLGQGPYGYTF TGTGCCACCAGTGATTTAGGACAGGGCCCCTATGGCTACACCTTC
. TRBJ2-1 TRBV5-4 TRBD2 CASSLVSGGANEQFF TGTGCCAGCAGCTTGGTTAGCGGGGGGGCCAATGAGCAGTTCTTC
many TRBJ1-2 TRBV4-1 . CASSQVPGVQEDGYTF TGCGCCAGCAGCCAAGTGCCAGGGGTTCAGGAAGATGGCTACACCTTC
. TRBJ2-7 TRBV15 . CATSRPRGISEQYF TGTGCCACCAGCAGACCACGGGGGATCTCCGAGCAGTACTTC
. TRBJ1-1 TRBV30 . CAWSPPYSEAFF TGTGCCTGGAGTCCCCCATACAGTGAAGCTTTCTTT
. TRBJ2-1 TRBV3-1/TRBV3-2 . CASSQGQAQYNEQFF TGTGCCAGCAGCCAAGGACAGGCCCAATACAATGAGCAGTTCTTC
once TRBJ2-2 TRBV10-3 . CATRASSRTGELFF TGTGCCACAAGGGCATCTAGCCGGACCGGGGAGCTGTTTTTT
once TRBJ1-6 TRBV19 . CASSMDGTRNSPLHF TGTGCCAGTAGTATGGACGGGACAAGAAATTCACCCCTCCACTTT
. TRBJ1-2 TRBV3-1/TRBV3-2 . CASRTDSYYGYTF TGTGCCAGCAGAACCGACAGCTACTATGGCTACACCTTC
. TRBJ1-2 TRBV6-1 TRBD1 CASSDRDRAQGGYTF TGTGCCAGCAGTGACCGGGACAGGGCTCAGGGCGGCTACACCTTC
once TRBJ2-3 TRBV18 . CASSPPTSVSTDTQYF TGTGCCAGCTCACCACCGACCAGCGTGAGCACAGATACGCAGTATTTT
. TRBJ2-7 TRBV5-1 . CASSQGSSEQYF TGCGCCAGCAGCCAGGGGTCTAGCGAGCAGTACTTC